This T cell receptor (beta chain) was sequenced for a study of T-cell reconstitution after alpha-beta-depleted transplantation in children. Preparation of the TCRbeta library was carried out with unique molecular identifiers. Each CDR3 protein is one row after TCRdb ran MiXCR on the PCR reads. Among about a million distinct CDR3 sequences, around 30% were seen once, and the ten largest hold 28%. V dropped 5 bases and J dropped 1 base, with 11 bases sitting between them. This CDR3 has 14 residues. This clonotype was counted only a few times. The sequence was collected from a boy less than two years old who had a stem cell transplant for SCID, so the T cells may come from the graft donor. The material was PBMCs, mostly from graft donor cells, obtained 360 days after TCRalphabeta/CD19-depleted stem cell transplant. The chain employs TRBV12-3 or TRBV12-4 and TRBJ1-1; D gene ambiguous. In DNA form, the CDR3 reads TGTGCCAGCAGTATCGGACGGAAGAACACTGAAGCTTTCTTT. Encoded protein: CASSIGRKNTEAFF.